The 24 T cell receptor beta chains in this list originate from one sample, sequenced in a study of immune heterogeneity within non-small cell lung tumors. TCR beta CDR3 amplification used multiplex PCR with 32 V and 13 J primers. TCRdb re-called the multiplex PCR reads through MiXCR, storing one row per CDR3 protein. This table has thousands of distinct CDR3 sequences, around a fifth appearing once. The template for each sample was approximately 0.65 ug of genomic DNA, which had been extracted from bulk tumor tissue. Biopsies, several per primary tumor and spaced far apart, were collected during surgery. Samples came from untreated patients having curative surgery for newly diagnosed non-small cell lung cancer. Sequencing was carried out using lung tumor tissue. The receptors were gathered from a man aged 60-69 years with non-small cell lung cancer.

There are a few counts of this clonotype. The gene calls are TRBV27 and TRBJ2-1; 7 bases align to TRBD2. J was trimmed by 13 bases and V by 3 bases; bases with no gene match: 24. The CDR3 is made up of 18 amino acids. The V gene's germline CDR1 is MNHEY and CDR2 SMNVEV (reference sequence). The CDR3 sequence is CASSLGFISSGVGGSQFF. CDR3 nucleotide sequence: TGTGCCAGCAGTTTGGGTTTCATTAGCTCGGGGGTGGGAGGGTCCCAGTTCTTC.

By its share, this clonotype is medium-sized (0.01 to 0.1%). The rearrangement joins TRBV20-1 to TRBJ2-7; 12 positions match TRBD2. Per the germline V gene, CDR1 is DFQATT and CDR2 is SNEGSKA (reference sequence). The CDR3 extends over 15 amino acids. The CDR3 sequence: CSATQTSGSPYEQYF. For the CDR3, the DNA is TGCAGCGCAACGCAGACTAGCGGGAGTCCCTACGAGCAGTACTTC.

This clonotype appeared many times. The chain has TRBV7-9 and TRBJ2-5; D is possibly TRBD2 (6 bases). Trimming removed 10 bases from V and 2 bases from J, with 14 bases in between. The V gene's germline CDR1 is SEHNR and CDR2 FQNEAQ (reference sequence). The CDR3 contains 13 residues. CDR3 protein: CATSRLVQETQYF. The CDR3 region has the DNA TGTGCCACCTCAAGACTAGTGCAAGAGACCCAGTACTTC.

Concerning this clonotype itself: A much larger clone sits a single nucleotide away, making a read error possible. In DNA form, the CDR3 reads TGTGCCACCAGTGATCCTACGACAGGGTGGATCCTTGTAGATACGCAGTATTTT. Translating gives CATSDPTTGWILVDTQYF. The chain carries TRBV24-1 and TRBJ2-3, with 7 nucleotides matching TRBD1. This CDR3 spans 18 amino acids. CDR1 and CDR2 (germline): KGHDR, SFDVKD. Trimming cost V 3 bases and J 5 bases; bases outside gene matches: 16.

This clonotype is termed medium-sized. The chain carries TRBV13 and TRBJ2-1; 12 bases align to TRBD2. The V segment lost 2 bases and the J segment 9 bases; nucleotides outside the gene matches: 11. This CDR3 has 17 residues. Germline V gene lookup returns CDR1 PRHDT and CDR2 FYEKMQ (reference sequence). The CDR3 is CASSLTRTSGTGGEQFF. In DNA form, the CDR3 reads TGTGCCAGCAGCTTAACTCGGACTAGCGGGACCGGGGGTGAGCAGTTCTTC.

This clonotype has at least ten counts. The V and J genes are TRBV5-1 and TRBJ2-1; 9 bases match TRBD2. CDR3 length: 17 amino acids. The junction had 10 bases not matched to a gene; V was cut back by 0 bases and J by 6 bases. Germline V lookup: CDR1 SGHRS, CDR2 YFSETQ. CDR3 nucleotide sequence: TGCGCCAGCAGCTTGGGATTGTCTAGCGGGATCCTCAATGAGCAGTTCTTC. It encodes CASSLGLSSGILNEQFF.

Relative to its sample, this clonotype is medium-sized. The gene calls are TRBV6-1 and TRBJ2-7; 7 bases map to TRBD1. V was pared by 6 bases and J by 3 bases, with 11 bases of the junction left unmatched. The CDR3 extends over 15 amino acids. Germline V gives CDR1 MNHNS, CDR2 SASEGT. CDR3 sequence: CASRTNRGRDYEQYF. In DNA form, the CDR3 reads TGTGCCAGCAGAACCAACAGGGGAAGGGACTACGAGCAGTACTTC.

By its share, this clonotype is medium-sized (0.01 to 0.1%). The chain recombines TRBV6-1 with TRBJ1-6; 9 bases align to TRBD1. J was trimmed by 10 bases and V by 6 bases; bases with no gene match: 10. Germline CDR1 reads MNHNS; CDR2 reads SASEGT. The CDR3 covers 15 residues. The CDR3 reads CASSIGGQGNSPLHF. The CDR3 DNA follows: TGTGCCAGCAGCATTGGGGGACAGGGAAACTCACCCCTCCACTTT.

This clonotype has just one count. This sequence may be a read error, since a much larger clone differs from it by one base. This sequence joins TRBV3-1 and TRBJ2-4; TRBD2 matches at 11 bases. Per the germline V gene, CDR1 is LGHDT and CDR2 is YNNKEL (reference sequence). The CDR3 extends over 16 amino acids. V lost 3 bases and J lost 2; bases outside the gene matches: 3. CDR3 nucleotides: TGTGCCAGCAGCCAGGGGACTAGCGGTTCCAAAAACATTCAGTACTTC. It is translated as CASSQGTSGSKNIQYF.

Turning to this clonotype: The junction departs from the called germline gene at one end, perhaps through a read error. The chain couples TRBV19 to TRBJ2-7; the match to TRBD1 covers 9 bases. This CDR3 spans 16 amino acids. CDR1 and CDR2 (germline): LNHDA, SQIVND (reference sequence). CDR3 sequence (DNA): TGTGCCAATAGTCCGTTAACAGGGGGCGCGGGTTACGAGGAGTACTTC. Translating gives CANSPLTGGAGYEEYF.

Remarks on this clonotype: A much larger clone differs by one base, so this may be a read error. The chain couples TRBV6-2 or TRBV6-3 to TRBJ2-2, with 7 positions matching TRBD2. The germline V gene encodes CDR1 MNHEY and CDR2 SVGEGT. The CDR3 is 16 amino acids. The ends lost 9 bases at V and 1 base at J; junction bases unmatched: 11. The CDR3 here is CARSGRLAENTGELFF. CDR3 DNA sequence: TGTGCCAGAAGTGGTAGGCTAGCGGAGAACACCGGGGAGCTGTTTTTT.

Remarks on this clonotype: A read error may explain this, as a much larger clone is one base away. The V and J genes are TRBV20-1 and TRBJ2-5; D might be TRBD1 or TRBD2, each matching 5 bases. The V gene's germline CDR1 is DFQATT and CDR2 SNEGSKA (reference sequence). CDR3 length: 15 residues. CDR3 region: CSTRSQGRVQETQYF. The CDR3 DNA follows: TGCAGTACTAGATCCCAGGGCAGGGTCCAAGAGACCCAGTACTTC.

This clonotype was seen more than once but under ten times. This chain connects TRBV5-4 to TRBJ2-7; weak D call: TRBD2 (5 bases). CDR3 length: 15 residues. Deletions cut 1 base from V and 7 bases from J, with 18 bases between. Germline V gene sequence: CDR1 SGHNT, CDR2 YYREEE (reference sequence). CDR3 DNA: TGTGCCAGCAGCTTGCGCGGCGGAACTGGGAGAGAGCAGTACTTC. It is translated as CASSLRGGTGREQYF.

A remark on this clonotype: This may be a read error, as it is one base from a much larger clone. The final CDR3 position lacks the conserved phenylalanine or tryptophan, pointing to a likely read error. This chain links TRBV28 with TRBJ2-5; TRBD1 might be the D (6 bases). V was trimmed by 6 bases and J by 4 bases, leaving 21 bases between them. CDR1 MDHEN and CDR2 SYDVKM come from the germline V gene. This CDR3 region has 16 residues. The CDR3 DNA reads TGTGCCAGCAGAAACAGGCCGAAGGACAGAGGAGAGACCCAGTACTCC. This translates into CASRNRPKDRGETQYS.

To note about this clonotype: The junction does not match germline at one end; this may be a read error. This chain joins TRBV15 and TRBJ1-1, with D possibly being TRBD1 (5 bases). Germline loops: CDR1 LNHNV, CDR2 YYDKDF (reference sequence). This CDR3 contains 15 residues. The CDR3 DNA reads as TGTGCCACCATCAGAGGTCCCGCCGGGGGGGGTGAATCTTTCTTT. Translated: CATIRGPAGGGESFF. Full variable domain (missing parts from reference TRBV15 and TRBJ1-1): DAMVIQNPRYQVTQFGKPVTLSCSQTLNHNVMYWYQQKSSQAPKLLFHYYDKDFNNEADTPDNFQSRRPNTSFCFLDIRSPGLGDTAMYLCATIRGPAGGGESFFGQGTRLTVV.

Regarding this clonotype: Since a much larger clone is just one base distant, this may be a read error. The rearrangement links TRBV5-1 to TRBJ1-4; D unresolved. Deletions cut 0 bases from V and 8 bases from J, with 17 bases between. CDR1 SGHRS and CDR2 YFSETQ come from the germline V gene. This CDR3 comprises 16 residues. The CDR3: CASSLEWGGGSEKLFF. The DNA for the CDR3 is TGCGCCAGCAGCTTGGAGTGGGGTGGTGGGTCAGAAAAACTGTTTTTT. Using reference TRBV5-1 and TRBJ1-4 for the parts outside the CDR3, the full variable domain is KAGVTQTPRYLIKTRGQQVTLSCSPISGHRSVSWYQQTPGQGLQFLFEYFSETQRNKGNFPGRFSGRQFSNSRSEMNVSTLELGDSALYLCASSLEWGGGSEKLFFGSGTQLSVL.

This clonotype is a singleton in its sample. One junction end does not reproduce the germline sequence, and a read error may be involved. V gene TRBV27 combines with J gene TRBJ1-5, with a tentative D call TRBD1 (5 bases). The germline CDR1 and CDR2 sequences are MNHEY and SMNVEV (reference sequence). This CDR3 spans 16 amino acids. The CDR3 reads CARSLMRGMGPWPQLF. The CDR3 DNA reads TGTGCCAGAAGTCTAATGAGAGGGATGGGGCCATGGCCCCAGCTTTTT.

Ten or more counts support this clonotype. The chain joins TRBV5-1 to TRBJ2-1; D might be TRBD2 (5 bases). Trimming shortened V by 4 bases and J by 6 bases, and 14 bases separated the two germline ends. The CDR3 length is 14 residues. Germline CDR1 is SGHRS and CDR2 is YFSETQ. CDR3 in DNA: TGCGCCAGCAGCGCCGAACTAGGGCGCAATGAGCAGTTCTTC. As protein: CASSAELGRNEQFF.

In its sample, this clonotype ranks as medium-sized. V is TRBV10-3 and J is TRBJ1-2, with no clear D. There are 12 residues in the CDR3. Trimming removed 6 bases from V and 6 bases from J, with 11 bases in between. Germline assignment: CDR1 ENHRY and CDR2 SYGVKD. CDR3 DNA: TGTGCCATCAGGAGGGTCTCGGATGGCTACACCTTC. This sequence encodes CAIRRVSDGYTF.

This clonotype is labeled as medium-sized. This sequence joins TRBV6-1 and TRBJ2-7, with D possibly being TRBD1 (5 bases). CDR1 is MNHNS, CDR2 SASEGT, per germline. Trimming pared 4 bases from V and 2 bases from J, leaving 15 bases between. CDR3 length equals 15 residues. CDR3 in amino acids: CASSALPDRTYEQYF. The CDR3 DNA is TGTGCCAGCAGTGCACTTCCAGACAGAACCTACGAGCAGTACTTC.

This clonotype was seen a few times. One base away lies a much larger clone, so this may be a sequencing read error. Likely a read error: the CDR3 ends without its conserved phenylalanine or tryptophan. The V gene is TRBV6-1, the J gene TRBJ2-2, with D possibly matching TRBD2 (7 bases). V was pared by 5 bases and J by 0 bases, with 16 bases between. This CDR3 has 17 residues. Germline V lookup: CDR1 MNHNS, CDR2 SASEGT. DNA of the CDR3: TGTGCCAGCAGTCCTACCCGGGGGGCAACGAACACCGGGGAGCTGTTTCTT. It yields the protein CASSPTRGATNTGELFL.

This clonotype is medium-sized by share. The V and J genes are TRBV6-1 and TRBJ2-2; D is uncertain. V lost 5 bases, J lost 6 bases, and 13 bases lay in between. The CDR3 is made up of 14 amino acids. Germline V lookup: CDR1 MNHNS, CDR2 SASEGT. CDR3: CASSSLRGAGELFF. Here the CDR3 DNA reads TGTGCCAGCAGTTCCCTCCGTGGGGCCGGGGAGCTGTTTTTT.

For this clonotype: Mismatch with germline at one junction end may stem from a read error. V is TRBV7-3 and J is TRBJ2-2; D is tentatively TRBD1 or TRBD2 (5 bases each). Per the germline V gene, CDR1 is SGHTA and CDR2 is FQGTGA. CDR3 length: 14 amino acids. The CDR3 DNA reads TGTGCCAGCAGCTGCACCTACTGCCCCGGGGACCTGTTTTTT. Its translation is CASSCTYCPGDLFF.

This clonotype was observed at least ten times. The chain uses TRBV29-1 and TRBJ2-5; 8 bases agree with TRBD2. CDR1 and CDR2 (germline): SQVTM, ANQGSEA. The CDR3 has 18 residues. Germline trimming cut 0 bases from V and 4 bases from J; bases unmatched to any gene: 16. CDR3 DNA sequence: TGCAGCGTTGAAGATCGGTATGGGACGGCGGGGGGAAGAGAGACCCAGTACTTC. Translated, it gives CSVEDRYGTAGGRETQYF.